This TCR beta chain was identified in a study of blood T cell repertoires in COVID-19. Study overall: Acute-phase and convalescent COVID-19 samples originated in the United States, Italy and Spain. Nucleic acid was either cDNA or gDNA, and it came from T cells, B-cell-depleted T cells, or PBMCs.

The CDR3 extends over 18 amino acids. The V gene's germline CDR1 is MNHNS and CDR2 SASEGT. The ends were cut back, 1 base at V and 0 bases at J, with 16 bases in the middle. As handled by the study authors: Estimates of nucleated cell counts were drawn from the amplification of reference gene primers. Measured with immunoSEQ multiplex PCR; TCRdb has only the in-frame clones, and not every one. V and J calls and clone size are copied from that table; D and trimming were computed from the DNA. There are a few hundred thousand clones in the sample; 70% to 90% occur only once, and 0.95% to 1.5% lies in the top ten. This clone was counted a single time.

Sequenced sample: peripheral blood. The chain recombines TRBV6-1 with TRBJ1-5; no clear D. This receptor was identified in a man in his forties with acute or convalescent COVID-19. CDR3 DNA sequence: TGTGCCAGCAGTGAAGGATACCGTCTTCAGTATAGCAATCAGCCCCAGCATTTT. This sequence encodes CASSEGYRLQYSNQPQHF.